This is a list of T cell receptor beta chains from one sample in a study of identifying expanded T cells in peripheral blood. Generated by immunoSEQ multiplex PCR, the TCRdb table keeps only in-frame clones and is missing some. The data contain about 91,000 clones, 88% of them singletons. Specimen: blood. The source of these receptors is a person aged 18 to 75 in good health. Both conserved end residues are part of each CDR3. A D gene is named only where the DNA matches it firmly. The size field is filled for only some rows; it gives once, few, many or a size class.

TRBJ1-5 . TRBV6-1 TRBD1 CASSGTGVNQPQHF TGTGCCAGCAGTGGGACAGGGGTAAATCAGCCCCAGCATTTT
TRBJ1-1 . TRBV5-1 TRBD1 CASSLARGGLNTEAFF TGCGCCAGCAGCTTGGCCAGGGGGGGCCTGAACACTGAAGCTTTCTTT
TRBJ2-2 . TRBV30 . CAWSVLGGTGELFF TGTGCCTGGAGTGTACTCGGGGGAACCGGGGAGCTGTTTTTT
TRBJ2-5 . TRBV7-2 . CASSSGHIQETQYF TGTGCCAGCAGCTCCGGACACATCCAAGAGACCCAGTACTTC
TRBJ2-5 . TRBV7-9 . CASSFQETQYF TGTGCCAGCAGCTTTCAAGAGACCCAGTACTTC
TRBJ1-1 . TRBV27 . CASSLRPPPPRGAFF TGTGCCAGCAGTTTAAGGCCCCCCCCACCCCGGGGAGCTTTCTTT
TRBJ2-7 . TRBV6-4 TRBD2 CASSDGGSGRRSYEQYF TGTGCCAGCAGTGACGGGGGTAGCGGGAGGAGATCCTACGAGCAGTACTTC
TRBJ2-7 . TRBV28 . CASSQSKTPLSSYEQYF TGTGCCAGCAGCCAAAGTAAGACACCCCTCAGCTCCTACGAGCAGTACTTC
TRBJ1-5 . TRBV19 TRBD1 CASSSRETGGYQPQHF TGTGCCAGTAGCTCCCGGGAGACAGGGGGCTATCAGCCCCAGCATTTT
TRBJ1-1 . TRBV4-1 . CASRSRGRMNTEAFF TGCGCCAGCAGATCGAGGGGACGGATGAACACTGAAGCTTTCTTT
TRBJ2-5 . TRBV27 . CASSSMGTKKETQYF TGTGCCAGCAGTTCTATGGGGACCAAGAAAGAGACCCAGTACTTC
TRBJ2-7 once TRBV23-1 TRBD1 CAIRDRVYEQYF TGCGCCATCCGAGACAGGGTCTACGAGCAGTACTTC
TRBJ2-6 . TRBV18 . CASSPVSGANVLTF TGTGCCAGCTCACCTGTCTCTGGGGCCAACGTCCTGACTTTC
TRBJ1-2 . TRBV2 TRBD1 CASEDRVNYGYTF TGTGCCAGCGAAGACAGGGTAAACTATGGCTACACCTTC
TRBJ1-2 few TRBV2 . CASTEGPILNYGYTF TGTGCCAGCACCGAAGGACCGATACTGAACTATGGCTACACCTTC
TRBJ2-1 . TRBV6-5 . CASSPRYGEQFF TGTGCCAGCAGTCCCCGATACGGTGAGCAGTTCTTC
TRBJ2-3 once TRBV5-1 TRBD2 CASSLGQAGSRTDTQYF TGCGCCAGCAGCTTGGGGCAAGCGGGGAGCCGCACAGATACGCAGTATTTT
TRBJ1-2 . TRBV7-9 . CASSSDGVNNYGYTF TGTGCCAGCAGCTCAGACGGAGTAAATAACTATGGCTACACCTTC
TRBJ2-3 . TRBV5-1 TRBD2 CASSPGTSGGWGTTDTQYF TGCGCCAGCAGCCCCGGGACTAGCGGGGGGTGGGGAACCACAGATACGCAGTATTTT
TRBJ2-1 . TRBV4-1 TRBD2 CASSRLAGNNEQFF TGCGCCAGCAGCCGACTAGCGGGGAACAATGAGCAGTTCTTC
TRBJ2-7 once TRBV6-4 TRBD2 CASSAGTSGTPYEQYF TGTGCCAGCAGCGCCGGGACTAGCGGGACCCCCTACGAGCAGTACTTC
TRBJ2-1 . TRBV7-3 TRBD1 CASSATDRFNEQFF TGTGCCAGCAGCGCTACGGACAGGTTCAATGAGCAGTTCTTC
TRBJ2-7 . TRBV18 TRBD1 CASSLGRDRGVYEQYF TGTGCCAGCTCACTTGGCCGGGACAGGGGAGTCTACGAGCAGTACTTC
TRBJ2-7 . TRBV2 TRBD1 CASLRDRGDEQYF TGTGCCTCTCTCCGGGACAGGGGCGACGAGCAGTACTTC
TRBJ2-7 . TRBV5-1 . CASGVGTADGGEQYF TGCGCCAGCGGGGTTGGGACGGCCGATGGTGGGGAGCAGTACTTC
TRBJ2-2 . TRBV7-2 . CASSLGRRGGELFF TGTGCCAGCAGCTTAGGACGTCGTGGCGGGGAGCTGTTTTTT
TRBJ2-3 . TRBV6-5 . CASRRTDTQYF TGTGCCAGCAGACGGACAGATACGCAGTATTTT
TRBJ2-6 . TRBV6-1 . CASSETGSGANVLTF TGTGCCAGCAGTGAAACAGGGTCCGGGGCCAACGTCCTGACTTTC
TRBJ1-5 once TRBV5-6 TRBD1 CASSVGQGLQPQHF TGTGCCAGCAGCGTGGGACAGGGGCTTCAGCCCCAGCATTTT
TRBJ2-4 . TRBV27 . CASSSNSKNIQYF TGTGCCAGCAGCTCAAACTCCAAAAACATTCAGTACTTC
TRBJ1-6 few TRBV28 TRBD1 CASGQGATPLHF TGTGCCAGTGGACAGGGGGCTACCCCCCTCCACTTT
TRBJ2-4 . TRBV1 . CTSSRGLAALAKNIQYF TGCACCAGCAGCCGGGGACTAGCGGCGCTAGCCAAAAACATTCAGTACTTC
TRBJ2-3 . TRBV7-2 TRBD2 CASSLKSGMADTQYF TGTGCCAGCAGCTTAAAGAGCGGGATGGCAGATACGCAGTATTTT
TRBJ2-2 . TRBV28 . CASSLRSGLRWTYRNTGELFF TGTGCCAGCAGTTTAAGGTCAGGGTTGCGGTGGACCTACCGCAACACCGGGGAGCTGTTTTTT
TRBJ2-1 . TRBV5-4 TRBD2 CASSTGLDINEQFF TGTGCCAGCAGCACGGGACTAGATATCAATGAGCAGTTCTTC
TRBJ2-5 . TRBV5-4 TRBD2 CASSLAAGGGETQYF TGTGCCAGCAGCTTGGCAGCGGGGGGAGGAGAGACCCAGTACTTC
TRBJ2-1 . TRBV29-1 . CSVIPASSANEQFF TGCAGCGTGATCCCTGCCTCTTCTGCAAATGAGCAGTTCTTC
TRBJ2-7 . TRBV19 TRBD1 CASSHRTGPGEQYF TGTGCCAGTAGTCATAGGACAGGACCGGGCGAGCAGTACTTC
TRBJ1-2 once TRBV6-5 TRBD1 CASSSPRQGKAYGYTF TGTGCCAGCAGTTCCCCGAGACAGGGAAAAGCCTATGGCTACACCTTC
TRBJ2-5 . TRBV6-6 TRBD2 CASSGLEQETQYF TGTGCCAGCAGCGGACTAGAACAAGAGACCCAGTACTTC
TRBJ2-5 . TRBV29-1 TRBD2 CSVEEGGGAQETQYF TGCAGCGTTGAAGAGGGCGGGGGGGCCCAAGAGACCCAGTACTTC
TRBJ2-5 . TRBV10-3 TRBD2 CAIRPGLGRETQYF TGTGCCATAAGACCGGGACTAGGTCGGGAGACCCAGTACTTC
TRBJ2-7 few TRBV6-5 TRBD2 CASSWTSGSSYEQYF TGTGCCAGCAGTTGGACTAGCGGGAGCTCCTACGAGCAGTACTTC
TRBJ2-1 . TRBV5-1 . CASSLGTLSYNEQFF TGCGCCAGCAGCTTGGGGACTCTTAGCTATAATGAGCAGTTCTTC